A selection of T cell receptor beta chains follows, all from one sample in a study of tumor-infiltrating lymphocytes in primary liver carcinoma. TCRdb recomputed calls from the multiplex PCR reads with MiXCR, one row per CDR3 protein. Of tens of thousands of distinct CDR3 sequences in the sample, under 75% were seen once. The sample was tumor-adjacent normal liver tissue. The receptors originated from a middle-aged man with primary liver carcinoma and hepatitis B virus infection. Both conserved end residues are part of each CDR3. The D gene is left open where the match is weak. Not all rows give a size; the values are once, few, many and, for expanded clones, a class.

j_call,v_call,clone_size,d_call,cdr3_aa,cdr3_nt
TRBJ2-2,TRBV4-1,NA,NA,CASSQPLTGHGARGELFF,TGCGCCAGCAGCCAACCGTTAACTGGTCATGGGGCGCGCGGGGAGCTGTTTTTC
TRBJ2-3,TRBV12-3/TRBV12-4,once,TRBD2,CTSRTGLAMTDTQYF,TGTACCAGCAGGACGGGACTAGCGATGACAGATACGCAATATTTT
TRBJ1-3,TRBV29-1,NA,NA,CSVHSGNTIYF,TGCAGCGTGCACTCTGGAAACACCATATATTTT
TRBJ2-1,TRBV29-1,NA,NA,CSVEDSDYNEQFF,TGCAGCGTCGAGGACAGTGATTACAATGAGCAGTTCTTC
TRBJ2-5,TRBV29-1,few,TRBD1,CTVDPGGAETQYF,TGCACCGTTGATCCAGGGGGCGCGGAGACCCAGTACTTC
TRBJ2-1,TRBV6-5,many,NA,CASRRDTYEQFF,TGTGCCAGCAGGCGGGATACGTATGAGCAGTTCTTC
TRBJ2-2,TRBV4-2,NA,TRBD2,CASSQGYLREGSDTGELFF,TGTGCCAGCAGCCAAGGGTACTTACGGGAGGGCTCGGACACCGGGGAGCTGTTTTTT
TRBJ2-3,TRBV5-1,few,TRBD1,CASRPRQGPTDTQYF,TGCGCCAGCAGGCCCCGACAGGGACCCACAGATACGCAGTATTTC
TRBJ2-1,TRBV6-5,NA,NA,CVSTQRNEQFF,TGTGTCAGCACCCAGCGAAATGAGCAATTCTTC
TRBJ2-3,TRBV29-1,few,NA,CSVGGTHTDTQYF,TGCAGCGTTGGGGGGACCCACACAGATACGCAGTATTTT
TRBJ2-2,TRBV12-3/TRBV12-4,NA,TRBD2,CASSFAGSGRNTGELFF,TGTGCCAGCAGTTTCGCGGGTAGCGGGAGGAACACCGGGGAGCTGTTCTTT
TRBJ1-2,TRBV6-1,NA,NA,CASYQAKTQGTDGYTF,TGTGCCAGCTACCAGGCGAAGACACAGGGAACGGATGGCTACACCTTC
TRBJ2-5,TRBV5-5,NA,NA,CASSPFGDLMMETQYF,TGTGCCAGCAGCCCGTTTGGGGATCTCATGATGGAGACCCAGTACTTC
TRBJ2-2,TRBV19,NA,NA,CASSLYGTGTGKLFF,TGTGCCAGTAGTTTGTACGGGACGGGCACCGGGAAGCTGTTTTTT
TRBJ2-7,TRBV4-2,many,TRBD2,CASSHIGLAGSYEQYF,TGTGCCAGCAGCCACATAGGGCTAGCGGGATCCTACGAGCAGTACTTC
TRBJ1-2,TRBV4-2,few,TRBD1,CASSQETGGGSGYTF,TGTGCCAGCAGCCAAGAGACAGGGGGCGGATCGGGCTACACCTTC
TRBJ2-1,TRBV7-9,NA,NA,CASSMYRGLRNEQFF,TGTGCCAGCAGCATGTACAGGGGACTGAGGAATGAGCAGTTCTTC
TRBJ2-7,TRBV14,NA,NA,CASSLSGIYEQYF,TGTGCCAGCAGCCTGAGCGGAATCTACGAGCAGTACTTC
TRBJ1-3,TRBV6-5,NA,NA,CASSYSRPSSGDTMYF,TGTGCCAGCAGTTACTCCCGCCCGAGCTCTGGAGACACCATGTATTTT
TRBJ2-7,TRBV11-2,NA,NA,CASSFGGVNEQYF,TGTGCCAGCAGCTTCGGAGGGGTTAACGAGCAATACTTC
TRBJ1-2,TRBV5-1,NA,NA,CASSSDARGYTF,TGCGCCAGCAGCTCGGATGCCAGGGGATACACCTTC
TRBJ1-6,TRBV14,NA,NA,CASSHSGENSPHHF,TGTGCGAGCAGCCACTCAGGGGAAAATTCACCCCACCACTTT
TRBJ2-2,TRBV6-2/TRBV6-3,medium-sized,NA,CASSPRTGEGTGELFF,TGTGCCAGCAGTCCCCGTACGGGAGAAGGCACCGGGGAGCTGTTTTTT
TRBJ1-5,TRBV4-1,NA,NA,CASSQQMTLYSNQLQHF,TGCGCCAGTAGCCAACAAATGACACTTTATAGCAATCAGCTCCAGCATTTT
TRBJ2-5,TRBV10-1,NA,NA,CASCDNSKETQYF,TGCGCCAGCTGTGATAACAGTAAAGAGACCCAGTATTTC
TRBJ2-7,TRBV5-1,many,NA,CASSSSRSYEQYF,TGCGCCAGCAGCTCCTCTAGGTCCTACGAGCAGTACTTC
TRBJ2-5,TRBV24-1,few,NA,CATSDFPSFQETQYF,TGTGCCACCAGTGATTTCCCCTCGTTTCAAGAGACCCAGTACTTC
TRBJ1-2,TRBV5-6,once,NA,CASSLAVHPAYYGYTF,TGTGCCAGCAGCTTGGCTGTCCATCCAGCTTACTATGGCTACACCTTC
TRBJ2-1,TRBV28,NA,NA,CASSSPRSNTDNEQFF,TGTGCCAGCAGTTCCCCTAGGAGCAATACAGACAATGAGCAGTTCTTC